Below, 31 T cell receptor beta chains from the same sample are listed, as sequenced in a study of blood T cell repertoires in COVID-19 (dated by TCRdb to the early 2020s). The library was made by the immunoSEQ multiplex PCR assay. The table comes from immuneACCESS by way of TCRdb, which keeps in-frame sequences with V and J called. Part of the clones is missing from these tables; in studies checked, under half for an unresolved V gene and the rest for unknown reasons. The sample table records about 200,000 clones; 86% of these occur just once. Clones ranked in the top ten supply about 0.81% of the sample. Sequenced material: peripheral blood. The receptors come from a woman aged 65 to 85 with acute or convalescent COVID-19.

The CDR3 loop is CASSQTSGSYEQYF. CDR3 in DNA: TGTGCCAGCAGCCAGACTAGCGGGAGTTACGAGCAGTACTTC. The rearrangement links TRBV3-1 (or the pseudogene TRBV3-2) to TRBJ2-7, with 12 nucleotides matching TRBD2. There are 14 residues in the CDR3. Germline CDR1 reads LGHDT; CDR2 reads YNNKEL (reference sequence). The ends lost 3 bases at V and 4 bases at J; junction bases unmatched: 1.

This clone was found once. CDR3 protein: CASSPGLAGVHNEQFF. For the CDR3, the DNA is TGCGCCAGCAGCCCCGGACTAGCGGGAGTTCACAATGAGCAGTTCTTC. V is TRBV5-1 and J is TRBJ2-1, with 13 bases fitting TRBD2. V trimming: 4 bases; J trimming: 5 bases; junction bases outside the gene matches: 6. The CDR3 extends over 16 amino acids. Germline V CDR1 and CDR2: SGHRS, YFSETQ.

The chain carries TRBV4-3 and TRBJ2-2; the match to TRBD2 covers 7 bases. This CDR3 has 16 residues. In germline, CDR1 is LGHNA, CDR2 YSLEER. The junction had 5 bases not matched to a gene; V was cut back by 0 bases and J by 4 bases. As DNA, the CDR3 is TGCGCCAGCAGCCAAGAAAGCGGGGCCCCCACCGGGGAGCTGTTTTTT. Residues: CASSQESGAPTGELFF.

V usage is TRBV19 and J usage is TRBJ2-7; TRBD2 might be the D (5 bases). V was trimmed by 3 bases and J by 3 bases, leaving 12 bases between them. CDR1 and CDR2 (germline): LNHDA, SQIVND (reference sequence). The CDR3 totals 14 residues. The CDR3 DNA is TGTGCCAGTAGTATCACACTAGGACTCTACGAGCAGTACTTC. Translated: CASSITLGLYEQYF. The full variable domain, rest sourced from reference TRBV19 and TRBJ2-7, is DGGITQSPKYLFRKEGQNVTLSCEQNLNHDAMYWYRQDPGQGLRLIYYSQIVNDFQKGDIAEGYSVSREKKESFPLTVTSAQKNPTAFYLCASSITLGLYEQYFGPGTRLTVT.

The chain carries TRBV5-8 and TRBJ2-5; 8 bases match TRBD2. CDR1 and CDR2 from the germline V gene are SGHTS and YDEGEE. V lost 6 bases and J lost 5; bases outside the gene matches: 12. This CDR3 is 15 amino acids long. The CDR3 sequence: CASNPSGGGYETQYF. CDR3 in DNA: TGTGCCAGCAACCCCAGTGGCGGGGGGTATGAGACCCAGTACTTC.

The CDR3 reads CASSQGGGSYEQYF. The CDR3 DNA is TGTGCCAGCAGCCAAGGCGGGGGGTCCTACGAGCAGTACTTC. V usage is TRBV3-1 (or the pseudogene TRBV3-2) and J usage is TRBJ2-7; 8 nucleotides match TRBD2. The length of the CDR3 is 14 residues. Germline V lookup: CDR1 LGHDT, CDR2 YNNKEL (reference sequence). Germline trimming cut 1 base from V and 1 base from J; bases unmatched to any gene: 0.

CDR3 sequence reads: CASSPYGGGSNEKLFF. CDR3 in DNA: TGTGCCAGCTCACCCTACGGGGGGGGCTCTAATGAAAAACTGTTTTTT. The V gene is TRBV18, the J gene TRBJ1-4, with D perhaps TRBD1 (6 bases). This CDR3 is 16 amino acids long. Germline CDR1 reads KGHSH; CDR2 reads LQKENI. Trimming took off 3 bases at V and 3 bases at J, with 14 bases between the two ends. The full variable domain, in which reference TRBV18 and TRBJ1-4 provide the parts outside the CDR3, is NAGVMQNPRHLVRRRGQEARLRCSPMKGHSHVYWYRQLPEEGLKFMVYLQKENIIDESGMPKERFSAEFPKEGPSILRIQQVVRGDSAAYFCASSPYGGGSNEKLFFGSGTQLSVL.

The chain combines TRBV5-1 with TRBJ1-1; tentative D call: TRBD1 (6 bases). Germline CDR1 and CDR2: SGHRS and YFSETQ. Between the trimmed V and J ends, which lost 0 bases and 4 bases, there was a span of 13 bases. This CDR3 spans 15 amino acids. The chain's CDR3 is CASSLGPRGPTEAFF. The DNA for the CDR3 is TGCGCCAGCAGCTTGGGACCCAGGGGACCCACTGAAGCTTTCTTT.

The chain carries TRBV5-1 and TRBJ1-1; TRBD1 agrees at 10 bases. Germline V CDR1 and CDR2: SGHRS, YFSETQ. V shed 4 bases and J 4 bases; nucleotides not matched to a gene: 7. The CDR3 is 15 residues long. This CDR3 reads CASSVGGTGATEAFF. Here the CDR3 DNA reads TGCGCCAGCAGCGTGGGTGGGACAGGGGCCACTGAAGCTTTCTTT.

The chain links TRBV24-1 to TRBJ1-5; 9 positions agree with TRBD1. CDR3 length: 16 amino acids. V lost 0 bases, J lost 6 bases, and 5 bases stayed unmatched. The germline gives CDR1 KGHDR, CDR2 SFDVKD. The CDR3 is CATSDLNRGQGQPQHF. In DNA form, the CDR3 reads TGTGCCACCAGTGATTTGAACAGGGGGCAGGGTCAGCCCCAGCATTTT.

The chain joins TRBV19 to TRBJ2-2; D possibly corresponds to TRBD2 (5 bases). Germline V lookup: CDR1 LNHDA, CDR2 SQIVND (reference sequence). This CDR3 has 16 residues. V gave up 2 bases and J gave up 3 bases, with 13 bases separating them. CDR3 DNA: TGTGCCAGTAGTATATCCTCTCTCGGGGACACCGGGGAGCTGTTTTTT. Translating it yields CASSISSLGDTGELFF.

In its sample, this clone was seen a few times. The chain recombines TRBV19 with TRBJ1-2; 8 nucleotides agree with TRBD1. Germline CDR1 and CDR2: LNHDA and SQIVND (reference sequence). CDR3 length: 15 amino acids. The J segment lost 4 bases and the V segment lost 3 bases, leaving 7 bases of the junction unmatched. This CDR3 is CASSIQGAQAYGYTF. CDR3 sequence (DNA): TGTGCCAGTAGTATCCAGGGGGCTCAGGCCTATGGCTACACCTTC.

The rearrangement links TRBV5-1 to TRBJ2-1; D may be TRBD2 (6 bases). The germline V gene encodes CDR1 SGHRS and CDR2 YFSETQ. With 3 bases removed from V and 0 bases from J, the gap between germline ends came to 13 bases. There are 16 residues in the CDR3. CDR3 region: CASSSGTYSSYNEQFF. The CDR3 bases are TGCGCCAGCAGCTCCGGGACTTACAGCTCCTACAATGAGCAGTTCTTC.

The chain is built from TRBV18 and TRBJ1-3; D is undetermined. V lost 0 bases and J lost 1, with 10 bases in between. The CDR3 covers 16 residues. CDR1 and CDR2 from the germline V gene are KGHSH and LQKENI. CDR3 DNA: TGTGCCAGCTCACCACCGAGGGCCCCTTCTGGAAACACCATATATTTT. Translating it yields CASSPPRAPSGNTIYF.

This clone appeared once. CDR3 sequence (DNA): TGCGCCAGCAGACGCGCCACAGATACGCAGTATTTT. It encodes CASRRATDTQYF. The rearrangement joins TRBV5-1 to TRBJ2-3; D remains ambiguous. V gave up 5 bases and J gave up 2 bases, with 6 bases separating them. The CDR3 has 12 residues. The germline gives CDR1 SGHRS, CDR2 YFSETQ.

The CDR3 sequence is CASSLEAGETEKLFF. In DNA form, the CDR3 reads TGCGCCAGCAGCTTGGAGGCAGGGGAAACTGAAAAACTGTTTTTT. The rearrangement joins TRBV5-1 to TRBJ1-4, with D possibly TRBD1 on 6 matching bases. CDR3 length equals 15 residues. V lost 0 bases, J lost 7 bases, and 13 bases lay in between. Germline CDR1 SGHRS, CDR2 YFSETQ.

The chain has TRBV7-2 and TRBJ2-5; 8 bases are shared with TRBD1. V was pared by 4 bases and J by 4 bases, with 8 bases of the junction left unmatched. The CDR3 loop spans 15 amino acids. From germline, CDR1 is SGHTA and CDR2 FQGNSA. Here the CDR3 DNA reads TGTGCCAGCAGCTCAGGACAGGGAAGGCGAGAGACCCAGTACTTC. Translating gives CASSSGQGRRETQYF.

The chain uses TRBV9 and TRBJ2-1; a weak D match, TRBD2 (6 bases). The V end was cut by 4 bases, the J end by 10 bases, with 18 bases between. The CDR3 has 14 residues. The germline V gene encodes CDR1 SGDLS and CDR2 YYNGEE. The CDR3 protein is CASSILPGVGEQFF. CDR3 sequence (DNA): TGTGCCAGCAGCATCCTCCCGGGGGTAGGGGAGCAGTTCTTC.

The gene calls are TRBV25-1 and TRBJ1-6; D may be TRBD1 (5 bases). The V end lost 9 bases, the J end lost 14 bases, and 14 bases lay between the germline ends. The CDR3 is 11 residues long. CDR1 is MGHDK, CDR2 SYGVNS, per germline. The CDR3 coding sequence is TGTGCCAGTTCCGGGGGGGGATCCCTCCACTTT. This encodes CASSGGGSLHF.

The chain recombines TRBV4-1 with TRBJ2-5, with TRBD2 matching 9 bases. CDR3 size: 17 residues. Germline V gene lookup returns CDR1 MGHRA and CDR2 YSYEKL. The ends lost 0 bases at V and 2 bases at J; junction bases unmatched: 7. The CDR3 spells CASSQEPSGGLQETQYF. The CDR3 DNA reads TGCGCCAGCAGCCAAGAGCCCAGCGGGGGGTTACAAGAGACCCAGTACTTC.

This clone was counted a few times. The chain recombines TRBV2 with TRBJ1-6, with a tentative D call TRBD1 (6 bases). Trimming took 11 bases from V and 5 from J, leaving 13 bases between them. Per the germline V gene, CDR1 is SNHLY and CDR2 is FYNNEI. This CDR3 contains 13 residues. In DNA form, the CDR3 reads TGTGCCGCACGGCCAGGGGATAATTCACCCCTCCACTTT. Its translation: CAARPGDNSPLHF. Supplemented by reference TRBV2 and TRBJ1-6, the full variable domain reads EPEVTQTPSHQVTQMGQEVILRCVPISNHLYFYWYRQILGQKVEFLVSFYNNEISEKSEIFDDQFSVERPDGSNFTLKIRSTKLEDSAMYFCAARPGDNSPLHFGNGTRLTVT.

The chain links TRBV11-2 to TRBJ1-1; D perhaps matches TRBD1 (6 bases). Germline V gives CDR1 SGHAT, CDR2 FQNNGV. This CDR3 comprises 16 residues. Trimming cost V 1 base and J 5 bases, with 17 bases left between them. The CDR3, as DNA: TGTGCCAGCAGCTTAGCTGTCTTGGGGAGGGGGACTGAAGCTTTCTTT. It specifies CASSLAVLGRGTEAFF. The full variable domain, completed using reference TRBV11-2 and TRBJ1-1, is EAGVAQSPRYKIIEKRQSVAFWCNPISGHATLYWYQQILGQGPKLLIQFQNNGVVDDSQLPKDRFSAERLKGVDSTLKIQPAKLEDSAVYLCASSLAVLGRGTEAFFGQGTRLTVV.

The rearrangement joins TRBV18 to TRBJ2-7, with TRBD1 identical over 7 bases. CDR3 length equals 14 residues. Germline assignment: CDR1 KGHSH and CDR2 LQKENI. Trimming cost V 3 bases and J 3 bases; bases outside gene matches: 5. CDR3 residues: CASSPFTGVYEQYF. The CDR3 nucleotides read TGTGCCAGCTCACCCTTTACAGGGGTCTACGAGCAGTACTTC.

The rearrangement joins TRBV7-2 to TRBJ1-4; unclear D gene. The CDR3 sequence is 15 residues long. Trimming took 0 bases from V and 6 from J, leaving 11 bases between them. Germline CDR1 is SGHTA and CDR2 is FQGNSA. The CDR3 here is CASSLATTWDEKLFF. CDR3 nucleotide sequence: TGTGCCAGCAGCTTAGCGACAACATGGGATGAAAAACTGTTTTTT.

The chain employs TRBV5-1 and TRBJ2-5, with a weak D call TRBD1 (5 bases). Germline loops: CDR1 SGHRS, CDR2 YFSETQ. CDR3 size: 14 residues. V was pared by 0 bases and J by 3 bases, with 9 bases between. The CDR3 sequence is CASSLGGGEETQYF. The CDR3 DNA is TGCGCCAGCAGCTTGGGGGGCGGAGAAGAGACCCAGTACTTC.

The gene calls are TRBV6-6 and TRBJ1-4; D is perhaps TRBD1 (6 bases). Per germline, CDR1 MNHNY and CDR2 SVGAGI (reference sequence). CDR3 length: 14 residues. V was cut by 2 bases and J by 8 bases, with 12 bases left in between. As DNA, the CDR3 is TGTGCCAGCAGTTACAGGCCAGGGGCAGAAAAACTGTTTTTT. This codes for CASSYRPGAEKLFF.

The V and J genes are TRBV6-1 and TRBJ1-5, with a possible D match to TRBD1 (5 bases). Germline V gene lookup returns CDR1 MNHNS and CDR2 SASEGT. V lost 1 base and J 4 bases, leaving 11 bases between the germline ends. This CDR3 contains 15 residues. The CDR3 protein is CASSEGLGGNQPQHF. In DNA, the CDR3 is TGTGCCAGCAGTGAAGGCCTGGGGGGGAATCAGCCCCAGCATTTT.

The gene calls are TRBV6-5 and TRBJ2-7, with a possible D match to TRBD2 (5 bases). CDR1 is MNHEY and CDR2 is SVGAGI in the germline V gene. V shed 8 bases and J shed 2 bases, with 13 bases lying between them. The CDR3 totals 13 residues. CDR3: CASRRTGTYEQYF. CDR3 DNA: TGTGCCAGCCGGAGGACTGGGACCTACGAGCAGTACTTC.

The V gene is TRBV2, the J gene TRBJ2-7; 8 nucleotides line up with TRBD1. Germline V CDR1 and CDR2: SNHLY, FYNNEI. The ends lost 6 bases at V and 6 bases at J; junction bases unmatched: 13. CDR3 size: 15 residues. The CDR3 reads CASSLRTGLNSEQYF. The CDR3 DNA follows: TGTGCCAGCAGCCTACGGACAGGGCTGAATAGCGAGCAGTACTTC.

This clone has a single count. The chain couples TRBV5-1 to TRBJ2-7; perhaps TRBD2 as D (5 bases). Germline CDR1 and CDR2: SGHRS and YFSETQ. This CDR3 comprises 14 residues. V lost 4 bases to trimming and J lost 3 bases, with 14 bases between them. The CDR3 region is CASSGTRSSYEQYF. In nucleotides, the CDR3 is TGCGCCAGCAGCGGAACTAGAAGCAGCTACGAGCAGTACTTC.

This clone has a single count. The chain combines TRBV5-6 with TRBJ2-1; 14 bases line up with TRBD2. The CDR3 is 17 amino acids. J gave up 12 bases and V 7 bases, and 18 bases lay outside the gene matches. Germline CDR1 and CDR2: SGHDT and YYEEEE. CDR3 coding DNA: TGTGCCAGCGCCCCTCGACTAGCGGGAGGGGGGGGCGGGGCGCAGTTCTTC. This translates into CASAPRLAGGGGGAQFF.